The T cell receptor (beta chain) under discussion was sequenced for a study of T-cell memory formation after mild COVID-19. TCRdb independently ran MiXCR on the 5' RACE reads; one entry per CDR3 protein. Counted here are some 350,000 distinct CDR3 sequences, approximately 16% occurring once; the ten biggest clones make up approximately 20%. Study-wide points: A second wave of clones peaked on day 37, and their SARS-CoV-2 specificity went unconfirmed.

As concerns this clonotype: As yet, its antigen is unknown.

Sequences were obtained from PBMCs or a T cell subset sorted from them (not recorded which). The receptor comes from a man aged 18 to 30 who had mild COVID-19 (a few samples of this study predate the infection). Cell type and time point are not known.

In DNA, the CDR3 is TGTGCCAGCAGCCCAAGGGGGCGTTATGAAAAACTGTTTTTT. Translated: CASSPRGRYEKLFF. The rearrangement uses TRBV7-6 and TRBJ1-4, with TRBD1 identical over 7 bases. The ends lost 5 bases at V and 6 bases at J; junction bases unmatched: 6. This CDR3 spans 14 amino acids. The germline V gene has CDR1 SGHVS and CDR2 FNYEAQ. Based on the CDR3 plus reference TRBV7-6 and TRBJ1-4, the full variable domain is GAGVSQSPRYKVTKRGQDVALRCDPISGHVSLYWYRQALGQGPEFLTYFNYEAQQDKSGLPNDRFSAERPEGSISTLTIQRTEQRDSAMYRCASSPRGRYEKLFFGSGTQLSVL.